These 11 T cell receptor beta chains were sequenced from one sample in a study of control samples from healthy donors and cancer patients. Sequencing was performed with immunoSEQ multiplex PCR; in TCRdb, only in-frame clones are kept and a portion is missing. This table holds fewer than 50,000 clones, more than 90% found once. The sample taken for sequencing was PBMCs. All receptors derive from a young man with colorectal cancer.

This chain links TRBV7-2 with TRBJ2-2; TRBD1 matches 8 bases. CDR1 and CDR2 (germline): SGHTA, FQGNSA. The CDR3 loop spans 15 amino acids. V lost 5 bases, J lost 3 bases, and 5 bases stayed unmatched. In DNA form, the CDR3 reads TGTGCCAGCAGCCCGACAGGGGTCTACACCGGGGAGCTGTTTTTT. It translates to CASSPTGVYTGELFF. The variable domain in full, with the rest retrieved from reference TRBV7-2 and TRBJ2-2, is GAGVSQSPSNKVTEKGKDVELRCDPISGHTALYWYRQSLGQGLEFLIYFQGNSAPDKSGLPSDRFSAERTGGSVSTLTIQRTQQEDSAVYLCASSPTGVYTGELFFGEGSRLTVL.

The gene calls are TRBV13 and TRBJ2-2; D ambiguous. V gave up 3 bases and J gave up 3 bases, with 14 bases separating them. The CDR3 is made up of 16 amino acids. Germline V lookup: CDR1 PRHDT, CDR2 FYEKMQ (reference sequence). CDR3 region: CASSFKTGSYTGELFF. The DNA of the CDR3 is TGTGCCAGCAGCTTTAAGACCGGTTCTTACACCGGGGAGCTGTTTTTT. The full variable domain, in which reference TRBV13 and TRBJ2-2 provide the parts outside the CDR3, is AAGVIQSPRHLIKEKRETATLKCYPIPRHDTVYWYQQGPGQDPQFLISFYEKMQSDKGSIPDRFSAQQFSDYHSELNMSSLELGDSALYFCASSFKTGSYTGELFFGEGSRLTVL.

The chain carries TRBV29-1 and TRBJ2-1; TRBD2 matches at 13 bases. J was trimmed by 7 bases and V by 4 bases; bases with no gene match: 7. CDR3 length: 15 amino acids. In germline, CDR1 is SQVTM, CDR2 ANQGSEA. CDR3 residues: CSVAGLAGFGNEQFF. DNA of the CDR3: TGCAGCGTTGCGGGACTAGCGGGATTTGGGAATGAGCAGTTCTTC.

The J gene is TRBJ1-3, the V gene TRBV3-1 (or the pseudogene TRBV3-2); D unresolved. Germline CDR1 is LGHDT and CDR2 is YNNKEL (reference sequence). Trimming took 4 bases from V and 4 from J, leaving 5 bases between them. The CDR3 has 12 amino acids. The CDR3 is CASSRSGNTIYF. The CDR3 DNA sequence: TGTGCCAGCAGCCGCAGCGGAAACACCATATATTTT.

This clone was seen once. The chain links TRBV2 to TRBJ1-4; D is perhaps TRBD1 (5 bases). The CDR3 totals 14 residues. In germline, CDR1 is SNHLY, CDR2 FYNNEI. Between the trimmed V and J ends, which lost 5 bases and 0 bases, there was a span of 7 bases. The CDR3 DNA follows: TGTGCCAGCAGTCAGGGTACAACTAATGAAAAACTGTTTTTT. Its protein is CASSQGTTNEKLFF.

The chain links TRBV6-6 to TRBJ2-6; D ambiguous. Germline V lookup: CDR1 MNHNY, CDR2 SVGAGI (reference sequence). Trimming took off 10 bases at V and 0 bases at J, with 10 bases between the two ends. This CDR3 is 14 amino acids long. CDR3 sequence: CATLLPSGANVLTF. In DNA form, the CDR3 reads TGTGCCACCCTGCTGCCCTCTGGGGCCAACGTCCTGACTTTC.

J is TRBJ2-1 and V is TRBV5-1; unclear D gene. The V and J ends lost 4 bases and 7 bases respectively, with 9 bases between them. Germline CDR1 is SGHRS and CDR2 is YFSETQ. This CDR3 is built from 12 residues. The CDR3 spells CASSLTLNEQFF. The CDR3 bases are TGCGCCAGCAGCCTGACTCTGAATGAGCAGTTCTTC.

The chain has TRBV6-2 or TRBV6-3 and TRBJ1-2; no clear D gene. Germline V CDR1 and CDR2: MNHEY, SVGEGT. The CDR3 spans 19 residues. V lost 4 bases and J 2 bases, leaving 26 bases between the germline ends. CDR3 sequence reads: CASSSAYRVFSQTNYGYTF. In DNA form, the CDR3 reads TGTGCCAGCAGTTCCGCGTACCGGGTTTTCAGCCAAACGAACTATGGCTACACCTTC.

This chain connects TRBV4-1 to TRBJ1-2; D might be TRBD1 (5 bases). The V gene's germline CDR1 is MGHRA and CDR2 YSYEKL. The CDR3 runs 15 residues. Trimming stripped 1 base from V and 7 bases from J, with 16 bases between. The CDR3 is CASSQVAPPGLGYTF. The CDR3 DNA sequence: TGCGCCAGCAGCCAAGTAGCACCTCCAGGGCTTGGCTACACCTTC.

This clone was counted a single time. The chain is built from TRBV5-1 and TRBJ1-1, with D unresolved. The CDR3 is 16 residues long. The V end was cut by 4 bases, the J end by 1 base, with 17 bases between. Germline V gene sequence: CDR1 SGHRS, CDR2 YFSETQ. CDR3 in DNA: TGCGCCAGCAGCAGGTTAACCGGGATGCGGAACACTGAAGCTTTCTTT. Encoded protein: CASSRLTGMRNTEAFF.

This chain links TRBV10-3 with TRBJ1-1; weak D call: TRBD1 (6 bases). V was cut by 6 bases and J by 2 bases, with 10 bases left in between. The CDR3 extends over 13 amino acids. CDR1 ENHRY and CDR2 SYGVKD come from the germline V gene. The DNA of the CDR3 is TGTGCCATCAGCGCGGACAGAAACACTGAAGCTTTCTTT. This gives the protein CAISADRNTEAFF.